This T cell receptor (beta chain) was recovered during a study of identical twins. Study observations and caveats: These conclusions were based on statistical analysis (cross-sectional, not following the same donors).

CDR3 size: 16 residues. Germline assignment: CDR1 SGHDT and CDR2 YYEEEE. The V gene end was trimmed by 4 bases and the J gene end by 3 bases; junction bases not matched to a gene: 10. TCRdb ran MiXCR on the 5' RACE reads and lists one entry per CDR3 protein. The data contain about 240,000 distinct CDR3 sequences, over 9.5% of them singletons. Details on this clonotype: Antigen: not known.

Everyone who gave samples was a healthy Caucasian. These records were also assigned to another study, of yellow fever vaccine responses in identical twins. That investigation notes: Twins showed a vaccine T cell response that reportedly seemed partly convergent, partly personalized.

This chain links TRBV5-6 with TRBJ1-5; 7 positions agree with TRBD1. The sequence derives from a woman between 18 and 29 years old in good health. Sequencing was carried out using memory (CD45RO+) T cells sorted from blood. CDR3 DNA: TGTGCCAGCAGCCTTACGACAGGGCTGGACAATCAGCCCCAGCATTTT. Amino acid sequence: CASSLTTGLDNQPQHF.